The entry below gives a single TCR beta chain sequence along with its context. What it binds is unknown. Only in-frame clones appear in the TCRdb table, and some are missing; sequencing was by immunoSEQ multiplex PCR. The sample shows around 300,000 clones, roughly 88% of them seen only once. The data originate from a study of Ad26.COV2.S vaccination and SARS-CoV-2 variants. In the study overall: Recipients of Ad26.COV2.S got it intramuscularly, once or twice 56 days apart. Study findings and constraints: While placebo recipients had lower spike-specific TCR breadth, vaccine recipients had more. Total T cell responses may have been underestimated by the TCR breadth and depth analyses.

Stated treatment: approximately 18 received Ad26.COV2.S at low or high dose, single or two shots; about 5 received placebo; per-sample allocation not given. Sampling occurred on day 63 after the first vaccine or placebo injection. Looked up from germline, CDR1 is SGHRS and CDR2 is YFSETQ. V was pared by 0 bases and J by 0 bases, with 12 bases between. The CDR3 runs to 16 residues. The sample in question was peripheral blood, obtained in a trial of Ad26.COV2.S vaccine versus placebo. The TCR comes from a person aged 18 to 65 who received the Ad26.COV2.S COVID-19 vaccine or a placebo. The V and J genes are TRBV5-1 and TRBJ1-1; unclear D gene. The CDR3 sequence is CASSLGGPIMNTEAFF. The DNA for the CDR3 is TGCGCCAGCAGCTTGGGGGGTCCTATTATGAACACTGAAGCTTTCTTT.